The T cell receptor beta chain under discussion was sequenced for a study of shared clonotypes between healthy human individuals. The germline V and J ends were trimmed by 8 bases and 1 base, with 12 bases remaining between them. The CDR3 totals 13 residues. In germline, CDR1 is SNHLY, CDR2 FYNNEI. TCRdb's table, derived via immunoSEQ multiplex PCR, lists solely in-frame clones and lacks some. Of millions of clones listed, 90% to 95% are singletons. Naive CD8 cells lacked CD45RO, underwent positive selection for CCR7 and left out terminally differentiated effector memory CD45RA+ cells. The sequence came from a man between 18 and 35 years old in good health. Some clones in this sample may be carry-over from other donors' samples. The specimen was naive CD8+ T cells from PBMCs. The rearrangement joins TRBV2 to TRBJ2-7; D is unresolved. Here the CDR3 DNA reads TGTGCCAGCCTTGGCAGAAAATCCTACGAGCAGTACTTC. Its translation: CASLGRKSYEQYF.